The 10 T cell receptor beta chains given below trace back to one sample, sequenced in a study of blood T cells in healthy people across ages. The authors ran a second PCR of about 6 to 11 cycles using a sample-barcoded 5' primer and a J-beta primer mix. MiXCR, applied by TCRdb to the 5' RACE reads, yields one record per CDR3 protein. The table shows around 2 million distinct CDR3 sequences, with about 39% occurring only once. Sequencing was performed on blood. These receptors were taken from a human donor in good health.

This chain links TRBV25-1 with TRBJ2-7, with 7 bases that match TRBD2. Gene TRBJ2-5 matches the end of the DNA better, so the J call may be wrong. Germline CDR1 reads MGHDK; CDR2 reads SYGVNS. CDR3 length: 15 residues. The DNA for the CDR3 is TGTGCCAGCAGCGACCCGGGGGGACCCCAGGAGACCCAGTACTTC. Its translation: CASSDPGGPQETQYF.

J is TRBJ1-2 and V is TRBV9; D unclear. V was cut by 3 bases and J by 3 bases, with 15 bases left in between. The germline CDR1 and CDR2 sequences are SGDLS and YYNGEE. The CDR3 covers 15 residues. DNA of the CDR3: TGTGCCAGCAGCGGTTCAGACGGGGTGTACTATGGCTACACCTTC. Protein: CASSGSDGVYYGYTF. The variable domain in full, with the rest retrieved from reference TRBV9 and TRBJ1-2, is DSGVTQTPKHLITATGQRVTLRCSPRSGDLSVYWYQQSLDQGLQFLIQYYNGEERAKGNILERFSAQQFPDLHSELNLSSLELGDSALYFCASSGSDGVYYGYTFGSGTRLTVV.

Many counts were recorded for this clonotype. The chain couples TRBV6-5 to TRBJ2-5; D uncertain. The CDR3 consists of 15 residues. V lost 2 bases to trimming and J lost 3 bases, with 13 bases between them. Germline values: CDR1 MNHEY, CDR2 SVGAGI. CDR3 DNA sequence: TGTGCCAGCAGTTACATCGCTAGTCATGAAGAGACCCAGTACTTC. Amino acids: CASSYIASHEETQYF.

The gene calls are TRBV12-3 or TRBV12-4 and TRBJ2-3; D gene unclear. The CDR3 sequence is 12 residues long. V lost 4 bases, J lost 8 bases, and 10 bases lay in between. CDR3 in DNA: TGTGCCAGCAGTTCCCCGGCCTTTACGCAGTATTTT. It specifies CASSSPAFTQYF.

This chain uses TRBV4-2 with TRBJ2-2; tentatively, D is TRBD1 (5 bases). This CDR3 spans 17 amino acids. Germline V lookup: CDR1 LGHNA, CDR2 YNFKEQ. The V gene lost 4 bases and the J gene lost 2 bases, with 17 bases spanning the gap. The DNA for the CDR3 is TGTGCCAGCAGCCTCCGACAGCCAAGAGCCAACACCGGGGAGCTGTTTTTT. Residues: CASSLRQPRANTGELFF.

V and J are TRBV2 and TRBJ1-2, with unresolved D. This CDR3 is built from 13 residues. Trimming pared 7 bases from V and 7 bases from J, leaving 16 bases between. CDR1 and CDR2 from the germline V gene are SNHLY and FYNNEI. The CDR3 sequence: CASNLQSFSGYTF. The CDR3 region has the DNA TGTGCCAGCAACCTACAGTCTTTTAGTGGCTACACCTTC. Drawing the rest from reference TRBV2 and TRBJ1-2, the complete variable domain is EPEVTQTPSHQVTQMGQEVILRCVPISNHLYFYWYRQILGQKVEFLVSFYNNEISEKSEIFDDQFSVERPDGSNFTLKIRSTKLEDSAMYFCASNLQSFSGYTFGSGTRLTVV.

This chain uses TRBV20-1 with TRBJ2-7; 10 bases are shared with TRBD1. Germline CDR1 DFQATT, CDR2 SNEGSKA (reference sequence). V trimming: 4 bases; J trimming: 2 bases; junction bases outside the gene matches: 8. This CDR3 has 15 amino acids. The CDR3 reads CSATPGQGSPYEQYF. CDR3 bases: TGCAGTGCTACGCCGGGACAGGGGTCCCCCTACGAGCAGTACTTC.

This sequence joins TRBV7-2 and TRBJ1-2, with TRBD1 matching over 12 bases. The CDR3 has 14 amino acids. The germline V gene encodes CDR1 SGHTA and CDR2 FQGNSA. V shed 3 bases, J shed 7 bases, and the junction held 3 bases outside the gene matches. As DNA, the CDR3 is TGTGCCAGCAGCTTGACGGGACAGGGGGCTGGCTACACCTTC. Translating gives CASSLTGQGAGYTF.

About this clonotype itself: A much larger clone lies one base from this, so it may be a read error. The rearrangement links TRBV6-5 to TRBJ1-2; 8 bases are a match to TRBD1. The length of the CDR3 is 12 residues. Germline CDR1 and CDR2: MNHEY and SVGAGI. The CDR3, as DNA: TGTGCCAGCACCCCAGGGGGCTATGGCGACACCTTC. Translating gives CASTPGGYGDTF.

The chain recombines TRBV28 with TRBJ2-5; TRBD2 agrees at 8 bases. This CDR3 spans 13 amino acids. The J segment lost 11 bases and the V segment lost 2 bases, leaving 7 bases of the junction unmatched. CDR1 MDHEN and CDR2 SYDVKM come from the germline V gene. The CDR3 DNA sequence: TGTGCCAGCAGTTTACCCGGGGGGGGATTTCAGTACTTC. It encodes CASSLPGGGFQYF.